Below are 16 T cell receptor beta chains sequenced from a single sample in a study of post-analysis software for immune sequencing data (dated by TCRdb to about 2015). Paper-wide results and their limitations: Significantly higher frequencies in patients than in controls were found for roughly 5 TRBV segments, including TRBV5-6, TRBV5-1 and TRBV20-1.

Library creation used PCR. Sequenced using an Illumina HiSeq 2500. Unique molecular identifiers were incorporated into TCR beta cDNA libraries to reduce PCR and sequencing biases. TCRdb reprocessing: public reads trimmed at Q25 with fastp, clones called with MiXCR, in-frame beta chains kept. Each record represents a unique CDR3 protein, reported with the most common genes and DNA among its rows. The sample data list 450,000 to 700,000 distinct CDR3 sequences, and roughly 40% of these were observed just once. The ten biggest clones cover under 2% of the sample. These receptors have no known antigen. Material: blood. Receptor source: a girl between 5 and 17 years old with multiple sclerosis.

This chain uses TRBV9 with TRBJ1-4; D may be TRBD1 (6 bases). The V gene's germline CDR1 is SGDLS and CDR2 YYNGEE. CDR3 length equals 14 residues. Trimming pared 4 bases from V and 7 bases from J, leaving 14 bases between. CDR3 sequence reads: CASSSDRRGEKLFF. DNA for the CDR3: TGTGCCAGCAGCTCAGACAGGCGGGGTGAAAAACTGTTTTTT.

There are a few counts of this clonotype. The chain recombines TRBV7-9 with TRBJ2-1; TRBD2 matches at 9 bases. The V gene's germline CDR1 is SEHNR and CDR2 FQNEAQ (reference sequence). Trimming at V came to 5 bases and at J to 1 base, leaving 6 bases not matched to a gene. The CDR3 length is 16 residues. CDR3 protein: CASSPRLAGSYNEQFF. The CDR3 region has the DNA TGTGCCAGCAGCCCCCGGCTAGCGGGGTCCTACAATGAGCAGTTCTTC.

Only a few counts were recorded for this clonotype. The V and J genes are TRBV20-1 and TRBJ2-1; no definite D call. In germline, CDR1 is DFQATT, CDR2 SNEGSKA (reference sequence). Trimming removed 6 bases at V and 0 bases at J, with 9 bases between. The CDR3 consists of 13 residues. The DNA for the CDR3 is TGCAGTGCCCCGCAAAGCTCCTACAATGAGCAGTTCTTC. It yields the protein CSAPQSSYNEQFF.

V and J are TRBV6-1 and TRBJ2-2, with D possibly TRBD2 on 6 matching bases. This CDR3 comprises 11 residues. V was pared by 11 bases and J by 4 bases, with 8 bases between. Germline loops: CDR1 MNHNS, CDR2 SASEGT. The CDR3 DNA sequence: TGTGCCCTGACTAGCACCGGGGAGCTGTTTTTT. The encoded protein is CALTSTGELFF.

This clonotype was counted between two and nine times. The chain combines TRBV29-1 with TRBJ2-1, with D unresolved. Germline V CDR1 and CDR2: SQVTM, ANQGSEA. The CDR3 spans 14 residues. V gave up 8 bases and J gave up 5 bases, with 19 bases separating them. The CDR3 DNA reads TGCAGCCTAACCGGACGACTCGCGGACAATGAGCAGTTCTTC. Its translation: CSLTGRLADNEQFF.

This clonotype has a handful of counts. This sequence joins TRBV20-1 and TRBJ1-6, with TRBD1 identical over 9 bases. Germline-derived CDR1 and CDR2 are DFQATT and SNEGSKA (reference sequence). J lost 7 bases, V lost 6 bases, and 4 bases had no gene match. The CDR3 consists of 13 residues. The CDR3 loop reads CSAGQGPNSPLHF. The CDR3, as DNA: TGCAGTGCGGGACAGGGCCCGAATTCACCCCTCCACTTT.

The genes are TRBV5-6 and TRBJ1-1, with D unresolved. Germline CDR1 and CDR2: SGHDT and YYEEEE. V was cut by 0 bases and J by 0 bases, with 9 bases left in between. This CDR3 has 15 amino acids. The CDR3 loop is CASSLEADLNTEAFF. CDR3 nucleotide sequence: TGTGCCAGCAGCTTGGAGGCAGACTTGAACACTGAAGCTTTCTTT.

The rearrangement links TRBV29-1 to TRBJ1-1; 8 nucleotides line up with TRBD1. CDR3 length: 12 residues. The germline gives CDR1 SQVTM, CDR2 ANQGSEA. J lost 5 bases, V lost 5 bases, and 4 bases had no gene match. CDR3 nucleotide sequence: TGCAGCGTTCGACAGGGGAGGACTGAAGCTTTCTTT. It yields the protein CSVRQGRTEAFF. Using reference TRBV29-1 and TRBJ1-1 for the parts outside the CDR3, the full variable domain is SAVISQKPSRDICQRGTSLTIQCQVDSQVTMMFWYRQQPGQSLTLIATANQGSEATYESGFVIDKFPISRPNLTFSTLTVSNMSPEDSSIYLCSVRQGRTEAFFGQGTRLTVV.

The chain employs TRBV7-6 and TRBJ2-1, with D possibly matching TRBD2 (6 bases). The germline gives CDR1 SGHVS, CDR2 FNYEAQ. Between the trimmed V and J ends, which lost 1 base and 7 bases, there was a span of 14 bases. This CDR3 has 15 residues. CDR3 in DNA: TGTGCCAGCAGCTTAGAGGCGGGAAGGCCGAATGAGCAGTTCTTC. Amino acids: CASSLEAGRPNEQFF.

The chain links TRBV12-3 or TRBV12-4 to TRBJ2-7; D is possibly TRBD2 (5 bases). V was clipped by 3 bases and J by 3 bases, with 9 bases between them. The CDR3 totals 13 residues. The CDR3 DNA sequence: TGTGCCAGCAGTTTGGCGGAGGTCTACGAGCAGTACTTC. Residues: CASSLAEVYEQYF.

V and J are TRBV7-9 and TRBJ1-1, with D unresolved. The CDR3 totals 12 residues. The V and J ends lost 4 bases and 7 bases respectively, with 10 bases between them. CDR1 is SEHNR and CDR2 is FQNEAQ in the germline V gene (reference sequence). The CDR3 region is CASSWGEVEAFF. The CDR3 nucleotides are TGTGCCAGCAGCTGGGGAGAGGTTGAAGCTTTCTTT.

The gene calls are TRBV5-1 and TRBJ2-7, with D possibly being TRBD1 (6 bases). V gave up 3 bases and J gave up 2 bases, with 12 bases separating them. CDR3 length: 14 amino acids. Germline-derived CDR1 and CDR2 are SGHRS and YFSETQ. In DNA, the CDR3 is TGCGCCAGCAGCTCGGGACACGGGGCCTACGAGCAGTACTTC. This sequence encodes CASSSGHGAYEQYF.

This rearrangement joins TRBV6-6 to TRBJ2-5; 7 bases match TRBD2. The CDR3 covers 13 residues. With 6 bases clipped from V and 5 bases from J, the junction kept 6 bases outside the gene matches. CDR1 and CDR2 from the germline V gene are MNHNY and SVGAGI (reference sequence). The CDR3 DNA is TGTGCCAGCAGAGGACTAGGCGGTGAGACCCAGTACTTC. It is translated as CASRGLGGETQYF.

The chain carries TRBV11-2 and TRBJ2-3; no clear D gene. This CDR3 is built from 16 residues. Trimming pared 0 bases from V and 7 bases from J, leaving 17 bases between. Germline V lookup: CDR1 SGHAT, CDR2 FQNNGV. The CDR3 spells CASSLDLPRSQNTQYF. The DNA of the CDR3 is TGTGCCAGCAGCTTAGATCTCCCAAGGAGTCAAAATACGCAGTATTTT.

The chain couples TRBV14 to TRBJ2-3, with D unresolved. The CDR3 is 15 residues long. The germline V and J ends were trimmed by 3 bases and 5 bases, with 15 bases remaining between them. Per the germline V gene, CDR1 is SGHDN and CDR2 is FVKESK. In DNA, the CDR3 is TGTGCCAGCAGCCACTCCGGCCCCTCGGGAGATACGCAGTATTTT. Translation gives CASSHSGPSGDTQYF.

The chain links TRBV15 to TRBJ1-4; tentative D call: TRBD1 (5 bases). The germline V gene has CDR1 LNHNV and CDR2 YYDKDF (reference sequence). V lost 0 bases and J lost 16, with 18 bases in between. The CDR3 has 14 amino acids. The CDR3 here is CATSRDSVQTGRFF. The CDR3 region has the DNA TGTGCCACCAGCAGAGATTCGGTACAAACAGGACGGTTTTTT.